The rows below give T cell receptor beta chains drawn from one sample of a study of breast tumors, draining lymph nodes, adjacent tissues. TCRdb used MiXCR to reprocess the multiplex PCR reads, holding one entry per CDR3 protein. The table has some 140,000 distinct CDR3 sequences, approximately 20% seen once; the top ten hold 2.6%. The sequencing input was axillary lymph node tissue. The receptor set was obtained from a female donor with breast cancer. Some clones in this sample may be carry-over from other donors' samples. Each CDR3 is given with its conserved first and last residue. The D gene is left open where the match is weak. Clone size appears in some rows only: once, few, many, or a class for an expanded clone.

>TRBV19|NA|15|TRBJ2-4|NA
TGTGCCAGTAGTTCCGCCGAGCTAGCCAAAGACATTCAGTACTTC
CASSSAELAKDIQYF
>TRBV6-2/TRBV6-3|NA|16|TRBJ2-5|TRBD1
TGTGCCAGCAGACGGGCAGGGGGCCTTATCGGGGAGACCCAGTACTTC
CASRRAGGLIGETQYF
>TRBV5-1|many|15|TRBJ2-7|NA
TGCGCCAGCAGCTTGGCCTTCGGGGAATCCTACGAGCAGTACTTC
CASSLAFGESYEQYF
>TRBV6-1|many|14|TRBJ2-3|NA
TGTGCCAGCATATTGGGGGGACCCACAGATACGCAGTATTTT
CASILGGPTDTQYF
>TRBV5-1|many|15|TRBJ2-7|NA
TGCGCCAGCAGCGGTGCCGGGACACTGGCCCACGAGCAGTACTTC
CASSGAGTLAHEQYF
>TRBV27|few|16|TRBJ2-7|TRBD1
TGTGCCAGCAGTTTAATATTAAGGGACAGGGGTTACGAGCAGTACTTC
CASSLILRDRGYEQYF
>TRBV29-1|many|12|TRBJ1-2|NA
TGCAGCGTGGGGGAGGGGTACTATGGCTACACCTTC
CSVGEGYYGYTF
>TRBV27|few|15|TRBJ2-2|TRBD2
TGTGCCAGCAGTTTGGGGGGAGGGGTTCCCGGGGAGCTGTTTTTT
CASSLGGGVPGELFF
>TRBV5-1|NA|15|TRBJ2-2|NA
TGCGCCAGCAGCTTGGGGCTAGCGAACGCCGGGGAGCTGTTTTTT
CASSLGLANAGELFF
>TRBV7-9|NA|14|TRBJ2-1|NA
TGTGCCAGCAGCCCAACTAGATCCCACAATGAGCAGTTCTTC
CASSPTRSHNEQFF
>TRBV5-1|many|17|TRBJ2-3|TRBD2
TGCGCCAGCAGCTTAGGACTAGCGGGTTCTGGCACAGATACGCAGTATTTT
CASSLGLAGSGTDTQYF
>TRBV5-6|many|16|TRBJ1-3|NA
TGTGCCAGCAGCTTGGGAAGTCAGACCTCTGGAAACACCATATATTTT
CASSLGSQTSGNTIYF
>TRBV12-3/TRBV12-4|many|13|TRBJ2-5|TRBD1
TGTGCCAGCACCTTGGGGACAGCCGAGACCCAGTACTTC
CASTLGTAETQYF
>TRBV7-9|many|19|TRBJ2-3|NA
TGTGCCAGCAGCCTAGTACCACCTGATAGGGTGTATAGCACAGATACGCAGTATTTT
CASSLVPPDRVYSTDTQYF
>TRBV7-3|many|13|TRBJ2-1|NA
TGTGCCAGCAGCTCATCACCCGCCAATGAGCAGTTCTTC
CASSSSPANEQFF
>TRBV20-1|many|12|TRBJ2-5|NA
TGCAGTGCTAGACTAGCCCCGGGGACCCAGTACTTC
CSARLAPGTQYF
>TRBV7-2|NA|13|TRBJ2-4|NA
TGTGCCAGCAGCTTGCGGGACAGAAACATTCAGTACTTC
CASSLRDRNIQYF
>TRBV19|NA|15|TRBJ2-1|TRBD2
TGTGCCAGTAGTACCGGGACTAGCGACTACAATGAGCAGTTCTTC
CASSTGTSDYNEQFF
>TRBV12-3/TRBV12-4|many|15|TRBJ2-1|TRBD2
TGTGCCAGCATGCAACCGGGACTAGGGGACAATGAGCAGTTCTTC
CASMQPGLGDNEQFF
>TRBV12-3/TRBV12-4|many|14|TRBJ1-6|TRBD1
TGTGCCAGCAGCACAGGGGGCGCATACTCACCCCTCCACTTT
CASSTGGAYSPLHF
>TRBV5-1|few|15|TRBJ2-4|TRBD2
TGCGCCAGCAGCGTTAGCGGGGAGATAGGAAACATTCAGTACTTC
CASSVSGEIGNIQYF
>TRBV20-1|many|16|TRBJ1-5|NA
TGCAGTGCTAGAGATTATTCCAGGGCCAACAATCAGCCCCAGCATTTT
CSARDYSRANNQPQHF